The 3 T cell receptor beta chains in this list originate from one sample, sequenced in a study of blood T cell repertoires in COVID-19. Generated by immunoSEQ multiplex PCR, the TCRdb table keeps only in-frame clones and is missing some. The data contain tens of thousands of clones, roughly 89% of them singletons. The sequenced sample was peripheral blood. These receptors all come from a man aged 70-80 years with active COVID-19.

In its sample, this clone was seen once. V is TRBV18 and J is TRBJ1-4; the match to TRBD1 covers 9 bases. Germline-derived CDR1 and CDR2 are KGHSH and LQKENI. The V segment lost 4 bases and the J segment 6 bases; nucleotides outside the gene matches: 6. The CDR3 sequence is 15 residues long. CDR3 bases: TGTGCCAGCTCACTCGGGACAGGGAGGGATGAAAAACTGTTTTTT. Translating gives CASSLGTGRDEKLFF.

This clone was counted a single time. V and J are TRBV5-1 and TRBJ1-1, with 9 bases fitting TRBD1. CDR3 length: 13 residues. V trimming: 4 bases; J trimming: 11 bases; junction bases outside the gene matches: 9. The germline V gene encodes CDR1 SGHRS and CDR2 YFSETQ. Here the CDR3 DNA reads TGCGCCAGCAGCCCGGGACAGGGAGGTTCGGCTTTCTTT. Translating gives CASSPGQGGSAFF.

The chain uses TRBV5-1 and TRBJ1-5; 8 nucleotides agree with TRBD1. The ends lost 0 bases at V and 5 bases at J; junction bases unmatched: 1. The CDR3 consists of 14 residues. Germline V gene data show CDR1 as SGHRS and CDR2 as YFSETQ. CDR3 DNA sequence: TGCGCCAGCAGCTTGGTGACAGGGGATCAGCCCCAGCATTTT. Translated: CASSLVTGDQPQHF.